What follows are 13 T cell receptor beta chains derived from one specimen sequenced in a study of blood T cell repertoires in COVID-19. The method was immunoSEQ multiplex PCR; TCRdb's version includes in-frame clones alone and lacks a portion of them. Of 120,000 or so clones in the sample, 83% were seen once. Material: peripheral blood. The receptors derive from a man older than 75 with active or convalescent COVID-19.

The V and J genes are TRBV4-1 and TRBJ1-3; D gene unclear. The CDR3 extends over 17 amino acids. Germline CDR1 and CDR2: MGHRA and YSYEKL. Trimming left V 8 bases short and J 0 bases short, with 20 bases between. The CDR3 DNA reads as TGCGCCAGCCTAGACATTGAGAGCGGTCACTCTGGAAACACCATATATTTT. Translating it yields CASLDIESGHSGNTIYF.

V usage is TRBV7-8 and J usage is TRBJ1-1; 7 nucleotides align to TRBD1. The CDR3 sequence is 16 residues long. Germline V gives CDR1 SGHVS, CDR2 FQNEAQ. J was trimmed by 2 bases and V by 5 bases; bases with no gene match: 11. CDR3 amino acids: CASSQKTGTVNTEAFF. The DNA of the CDR3 is TGTGCCAGCAGCCAGAAAACCGGGACAGTTAACACTGAAGCTTTCTTT.

J is TRBJ2-4 and V is TRBV6-1; D possibly corresponds to TRBD2 (6 bases). The germline V gene has CDR1 MNHNS and CDR2 SASEGT. The length of the CDR3 is 14 residues. V shed 5 bases and J shed 8 bases, with 16 bases lying between them. The CDR3 DNA sequence: TGTGCCAGCAGTTATAGGGGAGGTGGAGACATTCAGTACTTC. Its translation: CASSYRGGGDIQYF.

This chain joins TRBV7-2 and TRBJ1-5, with 10 bases fitting TRBD1. Germline V gene lookup returns CDR1 SGHTA and CDR2 FQGNSA. V lost 4 bases to trimming and J lost 6 bases; unmatched junction nucleotides: 6. The CDR3 sequence is 15 residues long. CDR3: CASSSGTGDGQPQHF. Written as DNA, the CDR3 is TGTGCCAGCAGCTCCGGGACAGGGGATGGTCAGCCCCAGCATTTT.

The rearrangement links TRBV7-2 to TRBJ1-6; TRBD1 matches 10 bases. Germline CDR1 and CDR2: SGHTA and FQGNSA. CDR3 length: 16 residues. Trimming cost V 4 bases and J 7 bases; bases outside gene matches: 7. The CDR3 region is CASSSGTGARNSPLHF. Here the CDR3 DNA reads TGTGCCAGCAGCTCGGGGACAGGGGCCCGGAATTCACCCCTCCACTTT.

The rearrangement joins TRBV6-6 to TRBJ1-2; D remains unclear. With 8 bases removed from V and 7 bases from J, the gap between germline ends came to 14 bases. CDR3 length: 12 residues. Germline V CDR1 and CDR2: MNHNY, SVGAGI (reference sequence). The CDR3: CASSDGLPGYTF. Here the CDR3 DNA reads TGTGCCAGCTCGGACGGACTCCCTGGCTACACCTTC.

The gene calls are TRBV5-1 and TRBJ1-2, with D possibly TRBD1 on 5 matching bases. V dropped 0 bases and J dropped 5 bases, with 14 bases sitting between them. Looked up from germline, CDR1 is SGHRS and CDR2 is YFSETQ. The CDR3 totals 15 residues. CDR3 nucleotide sequence: TGCGCCAGCAGCTTGGCTCAGGGTGAATCGTATGGCTACACCTTC. Residues: CASSLAQGESYGYTF.

The J gene is TRBJ2-2, the V gene TRBV19; 9 nucleotides line up with TRBD1. This CDR3 has 17 residues. Trimming at V came to 7 bases and at J to 3 bases, leaving 12 bases not matched to a gene. Germline V lookup: CDR1 LNHDA, CDR2 SQIVND (reference sequence). CDR3 in amino acids: CASINNYRGRDTGELFF. The CDR3 DNA sequence: TGTGCCAGTATTAACAACTACAGGGGGCGGGACACCGGGGAGCTGTTTTTT.

The chain employs TRBV20-1 and TRBJ2-1; TRBD2 matches 10 bases. The J segment lost 4 bases and the V segment lost 3 bases, leaving 6 bases of the junction unmatched. This CDR3 has 15 residues. Germline V lookup: CDR1 DFQATT, CDR2 SNEGSKA (reference sequence). The CDR3 loop reads CSASRSSGRYNEQFF. For the CDR3, the DNA is TGCAGTGCTAGTAGGTCTAGCGGGAGATACAATGAGCAGTTCTTC.

V usage is TRBV5-1 and J usage is TRBJ2-5; 12 bases line up with TRBD2. V was pared by 0 bases and J by 5 bases, with 2 bases of the junction left unmatched. From germline, CDR1 is SGHRS and CDR2 YFSETQ. The CDR3 has 15 residues. In DNA, the CDR3 is TGCGCCAGCAGCTTGGATGGGACTAGCGGGGAGACCCAGTACTTC. Amino acids: CASSLDGTSGETQYF.

The chain couples TRBV7-3 to TRBJ2-7, with D maybe TRBD1 (5 bases). The V and J ends lost 2 bases and 5 bases respectively, with 13 bases between them. This CDR3 has 14 residues. Germline CDR1 reads SGHTA; CDR2 reads FQGTGA. CDR3 in amino acids: CASSLSGASHEQYF. For the CDR3, the DNA is TGTGCCAGCAGCTTATCTGGGGCCTCTCACGAGCAGTACTTC.

The chain is built from TRBV3-1 (or the pseudogene TRBV3-2) and TRBJ1-4; D remains ambiguous. V was clipped by 1 base and J by 8 bases, with 2 bases between them. Per the germline V gene, CDR1 is LGHDT and CDR2 is YNNKEL (reference sequence). The CDR3 is made up of 11 amino acids. CDR3 amino acids: CASSQAEKLFF. The CDR3 nucleotides are TGTGCCAGCAGCCAAGCGGAAAAACTGTTTTTT.

The chain has TRBV6-6 and TRBJ1-1; maybe TRBD1 (6 bases). Trimming pared 8 bases from V and 4 bases from J, leaving 14 bases between. CDR3 length equals 13 residues. Germline V gives CDR1 MNHNY, CDR2 SVGAGI (reference sequence). Written as DNA, the CDR3 is TGTGCCAGCGGTAGCCAGGGGACCACTGAAGCTTTCTTT. Its protein is CASGSQGTTEAFF.